This T cell receptor beta chain was identified during a study of immune cell composition in non-small cell lung cancer. Study-level information: Most cases were lung adenocarcinoma or squamous cell carcinoma. Findings of the study overall: In adenocarcinoma, maximal tumour-associated clone frequency tracked TIL tumour reactivity. Squamous carcinomas (around 80%) more often had tumour-associated clones >0.5% than adenocarcinomas (roughly 33%).

This CDR3 has 14 residues. The germline gives CDR1 SGHRS, CDR2 YFSETQ. V lost 5 bases, J lost 3 bases, and 14 bases lay in between. The normal lung sample lay at least 3 cm, and maximally far, from the tumour. Genomic DNA came from frozen unsorted single-cell suspensions. A note on this clone: Its target is unknown.

The data were produced by immunoSEQ multiplex PCR, yet TCRdb's version contains in-frame clones alone and is incomplete. The repertoire has several thousand clones, about 68% of them found once; the top ten carry 25% to 30%. Source material: non-adjacent lung tissue. The receptor comes from a human donor with non-small cell lung cancer. The J gene is TRBJ1-1, the V gene TRBV5-1; possibly TRBD1 for D (5 bases). DNA of the CDR3: TGCGCCAGCAGGCCGGGGGGAGGTGACACTGAAGCTTTCTTT. Translation: CASRPGGGDTEAFF.